This T cell receptor beta chain was obtained from a study of persistence of HIV-infected CD4 T cells. This was the immunoSEQ version 4 assay in survey mode. Sequencing was performed with immunoSEQ multiplex PCR; in TCRdb, only in-frame clones are kept and a portion is missing. The data hold some 20,000 clones, with about 61% observed a single time. The stimulus was lysate of CMV-infected fibroblasts, around 9.3 ug/mL. Responding CD4+ T cells were sorted by upregulation of both CD40 ligand and CD69. The V gene's germline CDR1 is SGHRS and CDR2 YFSETQ. The CDR3 totals 16 residues. V dropped 0 bases and J dropped 2 bases, with 11 bases sitting between them. Regarding this clone: Its target is not known.

This specimen consisted of CD4+ T cells sorted from PBMCs after 18-hour stimulation, obtained from a patient who received antiretroviral therapy. The TCR originated in an adult woman with HIV who was CMV-seropositive. The chain joins TRBV5-1 to TRBJ1-4, with D unclear. The CDR3 region has the DNA TGCGCCAGCAGCTTGGCCTCGGGTGCCACTAATGAAAAACTGTTTTTT. Amino acids: CASSLASGATNEKLFF.